The sequence of this T cell receptor (beta chain) was determined in a study of T cells in Graves' hyperthyroidism and ophthalmopathy. General study findings and limits: Stable hyperthyroidism and ophthalmopathy were separated using 13 V-J signatures. The model's output predicted ophthalmopathy at a median of approximately 6.5 months prior to onset.

Absence of ophthalmopathy progression within 18 months defined stable Graves' hyperthyroidism. This clonotype appeared a few times. The target antigen is unknown. TCR beta CDR3 regions were amplified from RNA. HTBI primers were employed in a first-round RT-PCR of the TCR CDR3. TCRdb passed the multiplex PCR reads through MiXCR, listing each CDR3 protein once. The sample includes about 680,000 distinct CDR3 sequences, roughly a third of them seen just once. The sample comprised blood. This clonotype originated in a middle-aged woman with Graves' hyperthyroidism.

CDR3 amino acids: CASSQGGGRRASMNTEAFF. The DNA of the CDR3 is TGCGCCAGCAGCCAAGGAGGCGGCAGGCGGGCCTCAATGAACACTGAAGCTTTCTTT. V and J are TRBV10-2 and TRBJ1-1; unclear D gene. V was clipped by 6 bases and J by 0 bases, with 26 bases between them. This CDR3 spans 19 amino acids. CDR1 WSHSY and CDR2 SAAADI come from the germline V gene.